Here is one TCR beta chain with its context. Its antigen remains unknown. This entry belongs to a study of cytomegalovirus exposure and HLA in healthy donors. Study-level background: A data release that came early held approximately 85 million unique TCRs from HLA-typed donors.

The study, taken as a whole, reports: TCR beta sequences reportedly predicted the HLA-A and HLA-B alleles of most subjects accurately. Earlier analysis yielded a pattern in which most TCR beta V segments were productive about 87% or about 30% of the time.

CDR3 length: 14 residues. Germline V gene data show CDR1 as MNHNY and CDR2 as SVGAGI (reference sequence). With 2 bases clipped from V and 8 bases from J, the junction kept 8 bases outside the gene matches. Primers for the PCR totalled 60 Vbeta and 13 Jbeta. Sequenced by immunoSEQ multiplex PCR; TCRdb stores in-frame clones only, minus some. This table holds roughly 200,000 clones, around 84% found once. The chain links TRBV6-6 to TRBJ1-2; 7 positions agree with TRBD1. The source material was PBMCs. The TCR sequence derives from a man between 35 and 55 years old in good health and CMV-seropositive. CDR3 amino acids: CASSYEGAGRGYTF. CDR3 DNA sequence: TGTGCCAGCAGTTACGAGGGGGCGGGAAGGGGCTACACCTTC.